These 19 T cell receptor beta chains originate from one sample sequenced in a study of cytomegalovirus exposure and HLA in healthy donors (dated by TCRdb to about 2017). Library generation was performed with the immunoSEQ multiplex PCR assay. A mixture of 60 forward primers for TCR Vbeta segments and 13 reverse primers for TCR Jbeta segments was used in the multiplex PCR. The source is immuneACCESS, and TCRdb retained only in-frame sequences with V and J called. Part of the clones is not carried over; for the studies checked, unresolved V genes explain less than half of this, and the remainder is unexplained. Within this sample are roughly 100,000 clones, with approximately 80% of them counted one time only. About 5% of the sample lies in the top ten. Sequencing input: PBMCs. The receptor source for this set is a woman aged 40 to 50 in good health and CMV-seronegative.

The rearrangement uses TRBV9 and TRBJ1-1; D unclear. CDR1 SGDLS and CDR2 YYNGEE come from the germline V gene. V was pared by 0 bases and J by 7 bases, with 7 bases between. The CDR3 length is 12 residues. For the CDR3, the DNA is TGTGCCAGCAGCGTAGACGGACTTGAAGCTTTCTTT. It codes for CASSVDGLEAFF.

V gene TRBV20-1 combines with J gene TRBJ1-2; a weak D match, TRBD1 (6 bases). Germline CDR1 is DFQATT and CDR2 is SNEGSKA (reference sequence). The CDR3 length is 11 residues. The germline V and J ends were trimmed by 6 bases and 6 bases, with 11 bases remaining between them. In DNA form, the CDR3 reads TGCAGTGCCCGGGGGGCTGATGGCTACACCTTC. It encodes CSARGADGYTF.

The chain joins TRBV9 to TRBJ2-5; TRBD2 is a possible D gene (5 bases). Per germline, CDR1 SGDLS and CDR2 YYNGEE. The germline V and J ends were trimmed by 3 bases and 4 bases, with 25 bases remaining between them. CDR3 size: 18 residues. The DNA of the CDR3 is TGTGCCAGCAGCGCTTCCCCCGGGGTAGTGCAGATAGGAGAGACCCAGTACTTC. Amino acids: CASSASPGVVQIGETQYF.

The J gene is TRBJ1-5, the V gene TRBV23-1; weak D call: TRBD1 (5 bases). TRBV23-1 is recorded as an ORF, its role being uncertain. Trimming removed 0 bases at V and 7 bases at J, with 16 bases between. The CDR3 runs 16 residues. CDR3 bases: TGCGCCAGCAGTCAATCCCCGCCAGGGCGAAGGCAGCCCCAGCATTTT. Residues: CASSQSPPGRRQPQHF.

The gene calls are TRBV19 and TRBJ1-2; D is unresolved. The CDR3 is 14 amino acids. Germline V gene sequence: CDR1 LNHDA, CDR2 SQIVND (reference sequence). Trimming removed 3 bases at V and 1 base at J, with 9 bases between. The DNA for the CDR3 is TGTGCCAGTAGTATCGATGACAATAACTATGGCTACACCTTC. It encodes CASSIDDNNYGYTF.

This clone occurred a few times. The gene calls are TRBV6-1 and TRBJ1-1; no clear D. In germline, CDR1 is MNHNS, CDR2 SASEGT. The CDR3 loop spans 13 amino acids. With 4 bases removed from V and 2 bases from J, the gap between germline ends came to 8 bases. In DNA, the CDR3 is TGTGCCAGCAGTGTGGAGGGTAACACTGAAGCTTTCTTT. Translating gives CASSVEGNTEAFF.

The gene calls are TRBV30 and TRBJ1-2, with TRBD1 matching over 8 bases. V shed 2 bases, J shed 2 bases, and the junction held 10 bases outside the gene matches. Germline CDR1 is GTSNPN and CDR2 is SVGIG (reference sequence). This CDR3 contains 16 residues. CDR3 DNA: TGTGCCTGGAGTAGGGCAGGGGGCGCGAGAAACTATGGCTACACCTTC. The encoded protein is CAWSRAGGARNYGYTF.

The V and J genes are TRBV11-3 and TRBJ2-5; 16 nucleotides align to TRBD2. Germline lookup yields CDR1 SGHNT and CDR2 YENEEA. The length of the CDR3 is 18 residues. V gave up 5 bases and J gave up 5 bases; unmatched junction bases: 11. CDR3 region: CASSPWGTSGGACETQYF. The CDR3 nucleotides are TGTGCCAGCAGCCCTTGGGGGACTAGCGGGGGGGCCTGTGAGACCCAGTACTTC.

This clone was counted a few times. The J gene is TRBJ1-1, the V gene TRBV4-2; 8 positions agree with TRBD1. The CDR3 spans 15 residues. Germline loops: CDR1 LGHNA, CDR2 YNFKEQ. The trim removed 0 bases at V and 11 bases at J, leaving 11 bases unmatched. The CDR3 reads CASSQEAPQGAGAFF. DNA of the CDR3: TGTGCCAGCAGCCAAGAGGCCCCCCAGGGGGCAGGGGCTTTCTTT.

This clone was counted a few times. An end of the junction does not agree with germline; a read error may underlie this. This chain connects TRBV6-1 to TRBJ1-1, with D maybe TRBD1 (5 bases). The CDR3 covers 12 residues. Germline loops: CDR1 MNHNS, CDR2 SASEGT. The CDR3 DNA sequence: TGTGCCAGCAGCGAAAGGATAACAGGCCCCCACTTT. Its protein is CASSERITGPHF.

CDR3 region: CASTLLAIGSTDTQYF. The CDR3 region has the DNA TGTGCCAGCACCTTGCTAGCGATTGGGAGCACAGATACGCAGTATTTT. J is TRBJ2-3 and V is TRBV6-6; D might be TRBD2 (6 bases). The V end lost 7 bases, the J end lost 0 bases, and 17 bases lay between the germline ends. CDR3 size: 16 residues. In germline, CDR1 is MNHNY, CDR2 SVGAGI (reference sequence).

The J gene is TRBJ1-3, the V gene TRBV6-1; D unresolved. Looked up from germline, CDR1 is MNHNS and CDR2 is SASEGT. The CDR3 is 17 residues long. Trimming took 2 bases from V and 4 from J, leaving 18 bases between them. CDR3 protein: CASSEIGVGYWGNTIYF. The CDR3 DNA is TGTGCCAGCAGTGAAATCGGGGTCGGGTACTGGGGAAACACCATATATTTT.

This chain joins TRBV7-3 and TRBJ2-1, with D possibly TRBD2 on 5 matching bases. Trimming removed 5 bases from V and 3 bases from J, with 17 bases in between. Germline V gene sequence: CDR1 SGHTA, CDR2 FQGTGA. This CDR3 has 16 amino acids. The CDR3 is CASSPMDFGHYNEQFF. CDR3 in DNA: TGTGCCAGCAGCCCAATGGACTTCGGCCACTACAATGAGCAGTTCTTC.

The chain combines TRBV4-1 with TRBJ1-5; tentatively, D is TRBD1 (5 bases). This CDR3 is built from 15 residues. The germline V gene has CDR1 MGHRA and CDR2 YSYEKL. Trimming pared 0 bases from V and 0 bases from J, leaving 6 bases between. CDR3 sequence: CASSQDQGSNQPQHF. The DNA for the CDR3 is TGCGCCAGCAGCCAAGATCAGGGTAGCAATCAGCCCCAGCATTTT.

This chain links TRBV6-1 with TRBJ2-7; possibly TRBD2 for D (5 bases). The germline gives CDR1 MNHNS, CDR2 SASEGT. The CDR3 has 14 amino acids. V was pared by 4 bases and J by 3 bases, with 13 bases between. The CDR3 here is CASSVLQEVYEQYF. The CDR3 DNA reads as TGTGCCAGCAGTGTCCTTCAGGAGGTCTACGAGCAGTACTTC.

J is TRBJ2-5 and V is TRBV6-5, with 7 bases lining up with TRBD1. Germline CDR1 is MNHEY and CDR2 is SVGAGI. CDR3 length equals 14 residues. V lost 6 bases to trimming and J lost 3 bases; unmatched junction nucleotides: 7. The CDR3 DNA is TGTGCCAGCAGCCCCGGGACAGAAAAAGAGACCCAGTACTTC. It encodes CASSPGTEKETQYF.

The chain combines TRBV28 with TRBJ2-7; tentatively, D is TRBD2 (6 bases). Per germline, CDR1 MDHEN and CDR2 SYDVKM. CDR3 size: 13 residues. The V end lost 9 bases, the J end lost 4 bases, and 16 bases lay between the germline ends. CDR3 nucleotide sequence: TGTGCCAGTAAAGAAGGAGGGGAATACGAGCAGTACTTC. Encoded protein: CASKEGGEYEQYF. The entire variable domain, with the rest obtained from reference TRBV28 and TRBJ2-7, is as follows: DVKVTQSSRYLVKRTGEKVFLECVQDMDHENMFWYRQDPGLGLRLIYFSYDVKMKEKGDIPEGYSVSREKKERFSLILESASTNQTSMYLCASKEGGEYEQYFGPGTRLTVT.

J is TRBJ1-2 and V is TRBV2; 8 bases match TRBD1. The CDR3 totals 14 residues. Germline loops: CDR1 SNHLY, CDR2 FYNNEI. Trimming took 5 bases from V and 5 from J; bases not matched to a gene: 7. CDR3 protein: CASSMTGEGYGYTF. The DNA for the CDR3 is TGTGCCAGCAGTATGACAGGGGAGGGGTATGGCTACACCTTC.

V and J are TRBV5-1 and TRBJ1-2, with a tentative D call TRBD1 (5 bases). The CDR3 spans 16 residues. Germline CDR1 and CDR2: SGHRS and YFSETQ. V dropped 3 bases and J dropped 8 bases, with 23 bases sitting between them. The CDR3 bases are TGCGCCAGCAGCTCGCCTGAGCGCAGGGAAGATCAAGGCTACACCTTC. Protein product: CASSSPERREDQGYTF.